This TCR beta chain was retrieved from a study of T cell repertoires in cytomegalovirus infection (dated by TCRdb to between 2017 and 2020). At the level of the whole study: Donor HLA type was relevant to the analysis, as public TCR beta signatures indicated carriage of CMV infection together with the matching HLA type. Study-level results and caveats: In the ex vivo response, HLA-C-restricted CMV-specific TCR beta clonotypes were dominant, and in two of eight donors the single most frequent clonotype came from this HLA-C-restricted group. In both this cohort and an independent roughly 400-donor cohort, the cumulative frequency of public TCR beta family members distinguished carriers of CMV infection plus the relevant HLA type.

This clonotype was picked up many times. The clone's antigen remains unknown. Base quality data are lacking; no much larger clone is found one base away. CDR3 length: 16 amino acids, cysteine to phenylalanine. Only CDR3 DNA is held: 48 bases, read in frame from base 1. The germline V and J ends show losses of 0 bases and 5 bases respectively, and no gene match explains 8 bases of the junction. Sequences SGHDT (CDR1) and YYEEEE (CDR2) are obtained from the germline V gene. The sequencer listed for this sample is Illumina HiSeq 1500. Using fastp at Q25 and MiXCR, TCRdb reprocessed the public reads and kept productive beta chains. A single entry per CDR3 protein holds the most common genes and DNA from its merged rows. This sample is represented by about 110,000 distinct CDR3 sequences; roughly a tenth of them were singletons. Roughly 31% of the sample goes to the ten largest clones.

The material sequenced was PBMCs, sequenced either directly or after in vitro stimulation (not recorded which). Recombination connected TRBV5-6 to TRBJ2-5, and 9 bases in between align with TRBD2. This clonotype was sampled from a human donor in good health (CMV status not recorded). Some clones in this sample may be carry-over from other donors' samples. The CDR3 reads as follows: CASSLGLAGVGETQYF. In nucleotide form, the sequence is TGTGCCAGCAGCTTGGGGTTAGCGGGAGTCGGGGAGACCCAGTACTTC.